A selection of T cell receptor beta chains follows, all from one sample in a study of immune evolution from preneoplasia to lung adenocarcinoma. Produced via immunoSEQ multiplex PCR; TCRdb's table is partial and in-frame only. The sample lists around 4,800 clones; just over 75% were seen once. Specimen: FFPE minimally invasive lung adenocarcinoma tissue. The receptors stem from a person aged 60-80 years with lung adenocarcinoma. The CDR3 runs from the conserved cysteine through the conserved F or W. D genes are given only for firm matches. Clone size is shown for a subset of rows, as once, few, many or a class of expanded clone.

TRBV6-5	TRBJ2-2	-	-	CASSYWGQNTGELFF	TGTGCCAGCAGTTACTGGGGACAGAACACCGGGGAGCTGTTTTTT
TRBV5-1	TRBJ2-3	once	TRBD2	CASSPGTSGGTDTQYF	TGCGCCAGCAGCCCGGGGACTAGCGGGGGCACAGATACGCAGTATTTT
TRBV9	TRBJ2-7	-	-	CASSVDGGAREQYF	TGTGCCAGCAGCGTAGATGGAGGGGCACGCGAGCAGTACTTC
TRBV28	TRBJ1-1	-	-	CASSQTSLPNTEAFF	TGTGCCAGCAGTCAAACCAGCCTACCGAACACTGAAGCTTTCTTT
TRBV7-9	TRBJ1-1	-	-	CASSVGSVGAEAFF	TGTGCCAGCAGCGTCGGGTCGGTAGGAGCTGAAGCTTTCTTT
TRBV19	TRBJ2-7	-	TRBD1	CASRISGTASYEQYF	TGTGCCAGTAGGATATCCGGGACAGCTTCCTACGAGCAGTACTTC
TRBV6-1	TRBJ2-3	-	-	CASSGWGSSTDTQYF	TGTGCCAGCAGTGGGTGGGGATCTAGCACAGATACGCAGTATTTT
TRBV2	TRBJ1-2	-	TRBD1	CASSEGRDRAGYTF	TGTGCCAGCAGTGAGGGCCGGGACAGAGCCGGCTACACCTTC
TRBV7-2	TRBJ2-1	-	-	CASSLVGVVGYNEQFF	TGTGCCAGCAGCTTAGTCGGGGTGGTAGGATACAATGAGCAGTTCTTC
TRBV7-9	TRBJ2-7	-	-	CASSPSIYSYEQYF	TGTGCCAGCAGCCCAAGCATTTACTCCTACGAGCAGTACTTC
TRBV7-9	TRBJ1-5	-	-	CASSPGGQRQPQHF	TGTGCCAGCAGCCCCGGGGGGCAACGACAGCCCCAGCATTTT
TRBV11-3	TRBJ2-1	few	TRBD2	CASSGGTSGSMDEQFF	TGTGCCAGCAGCGGCGGGACTAGCGGGAGTATGGATGAGCAGTTCTTC
TRBV29-1	TRBJ2-7	-	-	CSVASSFYEQYF	TGCAGCGTTGCTAGTTCATTCTACGAGCAGTACTTC
TRBV6-1	TRBJ2-2	-	TRBD1	CASIFGTGHRGAVF	TGTGCCAGCATCTTTGGGACAGGGCACCGGGGAGCTGTTTTT
TRBV11-2	TRBJ2-7	-	-	CASSLGRGPPYEQYF	TGTGCCAGCAGCTTGGGAAGGGGACCTCCCTACGAGCAGTACTTC
TRBV27	TRBJ2-7	once	-	CASSSMTQNSYEQYF	TGTGCCAGCAGTTCGATGACTCAGAACTCCTACGAGCAGTACTTC
TRBV6-5	TRBJ1-5	-	-	CATARESSNQPQHF	TGTGCCACCGCCCGGGAATCTAGCAATCAGCCCCAGCATTTT
TRBV14	TRBJ2-5	-	-	CASSRIKGGETQYF	TGTGCCAGCAGCCGAATAAAAGGGGGAGAGACCCAGTACTTC
TRBV6-6	TRBJ1-2	few	TRBD1	CASSAGGGYGYTF	TGTGCCAGCAGTGCAGGGGGCGGCTATGGCTACACCTTC
TRBV27	TRBJ2-1	-	TRBD2	CASIPTGTTSYNEQFF	TGTGCCAGCATACCAACCGGGACTACATCCTACAATGAGCAGTTCTTC
TRBV4-1	TRBJ2-1	-	-	CASSHTATDYNEQFF	TGCGCCAGCAGTCATACTGCGACAGATTACAATGAGCAGTTCTTC
TRBV2	TRBJ2-3	few	TRBD2	CASQLTSVSTDTQYF	TGTGCCAGCCAATTGACTAGCGTAAGCACAGATACGCAGTATTTT
TRBV11-1	TRBJ2-5	-	TRBD1	CASSLLQGVRETQYF	TGTGCCAGCAGCTTACTACAGGGGGTTCGGGAGACCCAGTACTTC
TRBV10-2	TRBJ1-5	-	-	CASSGGVSNQPQHF	TGCGCCAGCAGTGGGGGGGTCAGCAATCAGCCCCAGCATTTT
TRBV27	TRBJ1-2	-	-	CASSLSPTGTLYGYTF	TGTGCCAGCAGTTTATCCCCAACCGGGACACTTTATGGCTACACCTTC
TRBV9	TRBJ1-5	few	-	CASSVGDDTGGSQHF	TGTGCCAGCAGCGTAGGGGACGACACCGGGGGGTCCCAGCATTTT
TRBV7-9	TRBJ1-1	-	-	CASSLSTRAEAFF	TGTGCCAGCAGCTTAAGCACCCGGGCTGAAGCTTTCTTT
TRBV19	TRBJ2-5	-	-	CASSIGQGGETQYF	TGTGCCAGTAGTATAGGGCAGGGTGGAGAGACCCAGTACTTC
TRBV5-5	TRBJ1-2	-	-	CASSSGLPGGGYTF	TGTGCCAGCAGTAGTGGACTCCCGGGAGGAGGCTACACCTTC
TRBV27	TRBJ1-5	-	-	CASSLQPQHF	TGTGCCAGCAGTTTACAGCCCCAGCATTTT
TRBV30	TRBJ2-5	-	-	CAWSGASVRETQYF	TGTGCCTGGAGTGGCGCTAGCGTTCGTGAGACCCAGTACTTC
TRBV18	TRBJ2-3	-	TRBD2	CASSKSSGKTDTQYF	TGTGCCAGCTCAAAATCTAGCGGGAAAACAGATACGCAGTATTTT
TRBV6-5	TRBJ1-5	-	-	CASRGTAAAQPQHF	TGTGCCAGCAGAGGGACCGCCGCCGCTCAGCCCCAGCATTTT
TRBV19	TRBJ1-2	once	-	CASSIERGYGYTF	TGTGCCAGTAGTATCGAACGGGGCTATGGCTACACCTTC
TRBV5-1	TRBJ2-5	-	-	CASSPGLKETQYF	TGCGCCAGCAGTCCGGGACTCAAAGAGACCCAGTACTTC
TRBV5-6	TRBJ1-2	-	TRBD1	CASSSPGTAYGYTF	TGTGCCAGCAGCTCGCCCGGGACAGCATATGGCTACACCTTC
TRBV12-5	TRBJ1-1	-	TRBD1	CASGTGMNTEAFF	TGTGCTAGTGGGACAGGGATGAACACTGAAGCTTTCTTT
TRBV7-6	TRBJ2-1	-	-	CASSQTGSPYNEQFF	TGTGCCAGCTCACAGACCGGGAGCCCATACAATGAGCAGTTCTTC
TRBV6-4	TRBJ2-2	few	-	CASSEKGTGELFF	TGTGCCAGCAGCGAAAAGGGAACCGGGGAGCTGTTTTTT
TRBV2	TRBJ2-3	-	TRBD2	CASSGRSTSGMTDTQYF	TGTGCCAGCAGTGGAAGGTCGACTAGCGGGATGACAGATACGCAGTATTTT
TRBV7-2	TRBJ2-3	-	TRBD2	CASSFRTSLGGTQYF	TGTGCCAGCAGCTTTAGGACTAGTCTCGGAGGGACGCAGTATTTT
TRBV27	TRBJ2-5	-	-	CASSYGGMGSQTQYF	TGTGCCAGCAGTTATGGCGGGATGGGCAGCCAGACCCAGTACTTC
TRBV7-9	TRBJ1-3	-	-	CASSLGDGRSSGNTIYF	TGTGCCAGCAGCTTGGGGGACGGAAGGAGCTCTGGAAACACCATATATTTT
TRBV28	TRBJ2-4	-	-	CASSHFPLAKNIQYF	TGTGCCAGCAGTCATTTCCCCCTAGCTAAAAACATTCAGTACTTC
TRBV6-5	TRBJ2-2	-	-	CASSPQLYTGELFF	TGTGCCAGCAGTCCTCAGCTATACACCGGGGAGCTGTTTTTT